One TCR beta chain is described in this entry. Many counts were recorded for this clonotype. It has no known antigen specificity. No base quality information exists; no much larger clone differs at one position. Sample treatment or condition, as interpreted from the label and publication: live attenuated yellow fever vaccine strain. A standard Ficoll-Paque protocol was used to isolate PBMCs from peripheral blood. CD4 and CD8 T-cell fractions were isolated with Dynabeads CD4 and CD8 positive selection kits. RNA was extracted with TriZol from bulk PBMCs, CD4 and CD8 fractions, and dextramer-positive and dextramer-negative fractions. The CDR3 runs 15 amino acids, cysteine and phenylalanine included. The DNA shown is the 45-base CDR3, in frame from base 1. CDR1 and CDR2 are drawn from the germline V gene: LGHNA, YSLEER. Clipping removes 1 base from V and 2 bases from J, with 4 as the unmatched junction base count.

This specimen comes from a study of T cells after yellow fever vaccination (dated by TCRdb to the late 2010s). Turning to the overall study: The SMART-Seq v4 Ultra Low Input RNA kit was used to prepare libraries from fractions with low cell numbers. To follow T-cell clones before and after both primary and booster YFV17D yellow fever vaccination, bulk TCR alpha and beta repertoires underwent longitudinal sequencing. Two healthy male donors, one aged 18 to 29 and one aged 30 to 40 years, made up the cohort. Blood samples were taken at several timepoints before and after primary and secondary immunization, and bulk PBMC replicates and cell subsets were isolated. The investigation overall reported the following: Most clones expanded after primary vaccination were re-detected after the booster (around 96% of CD4 and roughly 85% of CD8), suggesting broad memory maintenance. The secondary T-cell response was found to be weaker but faster than the primary response, with a peak reached on day 5 rather than on day 15. Because abundant contaminating clonotypes from the bulk population could be contained in FACS-sorted repertoires, computational filtering was required. A small share of clonotypes was detected in both CD4 and CD8 compartments, with the overlap likely arising from convergent recombination. Because only a couple of donors were included in the study, the extent to which the findings can be generalized is limited.

Instrument used: Illumina NovaSeq 6000. TCR cDNA was synthesized by 5'RACE template switching, through which a universal primer site and unique molecular identifiers were introduced. Priming of cDNA synthesis was performed from both the TCR alpha and TCR beta constant segments. Library amplification involved two PCR steps, and the second step added sample barcodes and sequencing adapters. Sequencing of libraries was performed on Illumina HiSeq 2500 (2x100 bp) or NovaSeq (2x150 bp). On the study's bioinformatics: Reads were demultiplexed and collapsed into UMI consensus sequences with MIGEC, and V(D)J alignment was performed with MiXCR. Clonotypes responding to the vaccine were identified with edgeR on replicate PBMC samples, with the criteria of FDR below 0.01 and a log2 fold change above 5 up to day 15. Each bulk clonotype was labeled CD4 or CD8 based on which sequenced repertoire, CD4 or CD8, contained the clonotype at higher abundance. TCRdb reprocessed the public reads (quality trimming at Q25 with fastp, clone calling with MiXCR) and kept in-frame beta chains. Merged by CDR3 protein, the rows form single entries marked with the most common genes and DNA. It is TCRdb's table, rather than the study itself, that gives the V and J calls and clone size. This sample has 300,000 to 400,000 distinct CDR3 sequences in its table, and about 10% of those were observed once. The ten largest make up 3.3% of the sample.

The chain links TRBV4-3 with TRBJ2-7; 8 central nucleotides agree with TRBD1. This receptor was obtained from a man aged 18 to 35 who received the YFV17D yellow fever vaccine. Sequences were derived from CD4+ T cells sorted from PBMCs, sampled 45 days after the yellow fever booster vaccination. The DNA sequence is given as TGCGCCAGCAGCCAAGTGGGGACAGGAACCTACGAGCAGTACTTC. This encodes CASSQVGTGTYEQYF.